A single sample is the source of the 3 T cell receptor beta chains below, sequenced in a study of identical twins. Via MiXCR, TCRdb re-called the 5' RACE reads, giving one row per CDR3 protein. Of approximately 680,000 distinct CDR3 sequences listed, roughly 7.1% are singletons. These data also formed part of another study, on yellow fever vaccine responses in identical twins.

The sequencing input was PBMCs. The receptors here all came from a woman younger than 30 in good health.

The chain's CDR3 is CASSLAYSSFNEQFF. As DNA, the CDR3 is TGTGCCAGCAGCTTAGCGTACAGCTCATTCAATGAGCAGTTCTTC. The chain links TRBV7-9 to TRBJ2-1; D gene ambiguous. There are 15 residues in the CDR3. CDR1 SEHNR and CDR2 FQNEAQ come from the germline V gene (reference sequence). Trimming stripped 0 bases from V and 6 bases from J, with 12 bases between.

This clonotype has more than one count but fewer than ten. This chain connects TRBV3-1 to TRBJ2-7, with 7 bases lining up with TRBD2. The CDR3 is 14 amino acids. Germline lookup yields CDR1 LGHDT and CDR2 YNNKEL (reference sequence). V gave up 1 base and J gave up 2 bases; unmatched junction bases: 2. CDR3 coding DNA: TGTGCCAGCAGCCAAGGGAGCGGGACCTACGAGCAGTACTTC. It yields the protein CASSQGSGTYEQYF.

This clonotype appeared a few times. The V gene is TRBV7-3, the J gene TRBJ2-3, with 11 bases lining up with TRBD2. Per germline, CDR1 SGHTA and CDR2 FQGTGA. Trimming removed 4 bases from V and 0 bases from J; junction bases left unmatched: 9. The CDR3 has 18 amino acids. The CDR3 region is CASSSPTTSGTSTDTQYF. In DNA, the CDR3 is TGTGCCAGCAGCTCCCCCACGACTAGCGGGACAAGCACAGATACGCAGTATTTT. The full variable domain, its missing parts supplied by reference TRBV7-3 and TRBJ2-3, is GAGVSQTPSNKVTEKGKYVELRCDPISGHTALYWYRQSLGQGPEFLIYFQGTGAADDSGLPNDRFFAVRPEGSVSTLKIQRTERGDSAVYLCASSSPTTSGTSTDTQYFGPGTRLTVL.